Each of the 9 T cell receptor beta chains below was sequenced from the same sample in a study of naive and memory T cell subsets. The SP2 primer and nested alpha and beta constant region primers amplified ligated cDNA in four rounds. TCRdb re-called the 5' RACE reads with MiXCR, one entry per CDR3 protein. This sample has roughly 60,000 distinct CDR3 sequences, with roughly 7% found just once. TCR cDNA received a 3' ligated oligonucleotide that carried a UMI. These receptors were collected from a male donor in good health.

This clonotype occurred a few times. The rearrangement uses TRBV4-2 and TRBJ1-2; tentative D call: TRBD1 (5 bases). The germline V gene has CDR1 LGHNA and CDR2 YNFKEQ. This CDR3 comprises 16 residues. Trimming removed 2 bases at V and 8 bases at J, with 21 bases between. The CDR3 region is CASSQIAVRQSPGYTF. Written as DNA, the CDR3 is TGTGCCAGCAGCCAAATCGCCGTAAGACAGTCTCCGGGCTACACCTTC.

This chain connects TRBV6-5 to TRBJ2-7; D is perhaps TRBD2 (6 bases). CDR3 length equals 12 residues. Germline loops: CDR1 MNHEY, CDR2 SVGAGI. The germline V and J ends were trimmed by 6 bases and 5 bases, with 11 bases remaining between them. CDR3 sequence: CASSPSGDEQYF. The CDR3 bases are TGTGCCAGCAGCCCTTCGGGGGACGAGCAGTACTTC.

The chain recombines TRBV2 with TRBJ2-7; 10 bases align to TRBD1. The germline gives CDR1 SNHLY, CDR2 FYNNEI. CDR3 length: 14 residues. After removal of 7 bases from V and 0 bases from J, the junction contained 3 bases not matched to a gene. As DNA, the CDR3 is TGTGCCAGCATAAGGACAGGGGGCTCCTACGAGCAGTACTTC. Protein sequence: CASIRTGGSYEQYF.

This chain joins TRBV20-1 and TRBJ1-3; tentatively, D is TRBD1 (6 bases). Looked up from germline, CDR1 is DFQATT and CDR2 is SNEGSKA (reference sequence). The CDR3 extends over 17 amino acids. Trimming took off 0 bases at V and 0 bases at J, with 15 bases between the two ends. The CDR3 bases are TGCAGTGCTAGAGATCGAGGGACACCTTACTCTGGAAACACCATATATTTT. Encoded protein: CSARDRGTPYSGNTIYF.

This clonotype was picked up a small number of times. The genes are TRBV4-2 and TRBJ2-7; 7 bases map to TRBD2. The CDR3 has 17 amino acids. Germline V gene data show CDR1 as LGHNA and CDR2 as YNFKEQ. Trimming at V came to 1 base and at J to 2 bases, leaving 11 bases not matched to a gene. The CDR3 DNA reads TGTGCCAGCAGCCAAGGGGTCCAGGGAGGGCCCCCCTACGAGCAGTACTTC. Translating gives CASSQGVQGGPPYEQYF.

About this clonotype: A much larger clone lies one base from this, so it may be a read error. The CDR3 reads CSAIRTGVSNQPQNF. The CDR3 DNA is TGCAGTGCCATAAGGACGGGGGTTAGCAATCAGCCCCAGAATTTT. The rearrangement links TRBV20-1 to TRBJ1-5, with D maybe TRBD1 (5 bases). The length of the CDR3 is 15 residues. Looked up from germline, CDR1 is DFQATT and CDR2 is SNEGSKA (reference sequence).

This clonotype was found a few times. The DNA of the CDR3 is TGTGCCAGCAGCCAAGATGTGACAGGCCGGGAGACCCAGTACTTC. Amino acids: CASSQDVTGRETQYF. V and J are TRBV3-1 and TRBJ2-5, with D maybe TRBD1 (6 bases). Germline CDR1 is LGHDT and CDR2 is YNNKEL (reference sequence). The CDR3 is 15 residues long. The ends were cut back, 0 bases at V and 5 bases at J, with 13 bases in the middle.

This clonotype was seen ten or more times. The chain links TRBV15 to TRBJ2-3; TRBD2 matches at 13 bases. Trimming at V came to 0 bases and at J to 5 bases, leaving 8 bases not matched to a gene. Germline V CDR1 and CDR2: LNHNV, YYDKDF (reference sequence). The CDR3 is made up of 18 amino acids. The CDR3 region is CATSRDGQLAGGQDTQYF. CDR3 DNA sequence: TGTGCCACCAGCAGAGATGGTCAACTAGCGGGGGGGCAAGATACGCAGTATTTT.

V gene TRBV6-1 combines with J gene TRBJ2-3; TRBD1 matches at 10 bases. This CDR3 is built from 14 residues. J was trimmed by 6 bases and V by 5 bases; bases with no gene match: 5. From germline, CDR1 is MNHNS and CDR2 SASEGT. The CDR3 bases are TGTGCCAGCAGTTCTGGACAGGGGGGGGATACGCAGTATTTT. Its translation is CASSSGQGGDTQYF.